Listed below are T cell receptor beta chains from one sample, sequenced in a study of blood T cell repertoires in COVID-19. Some clones are missing from TCRdb's copy, which holds only in-frame ones; the method was immunoSEQ multiplex PCR. The repertoire has around 230,000 clones, less than 90% of them found once; the top ten carry approximately 0.7%. Sequenced material: peripheral blood. These TCRs come from a man aged 35-49 years with acute or convalescent COVID-19. Both conserved end residues are part of each CDR3.

TRBJ2-7,TRBV28,CASSFLTGGPRGEQYF
TRBJ1-4,TRBV19,CASSIRTGHEKLFF
TRBJ2-7,TRBV7-2,CASSRVVPFYEQYF
TRBJ1-2,TRBV30,CAWSGGRGLSGYTF
TRBJ2-1,TRBV5-1,CASSLGTGSYNEQFF
TRBJ1-2,TRBV5-4,CASSPDRGPGYTF
TRBJ2-7,TRBV4-2,CASSQMGGMGVYEQYF
TRBJ1-2,TRBV9,CASSPRGGAGNYGYTF
TRBJ1-4,TRBV27,CASSLSGGHEKLFF
TRBJ2-2,TRBV19,CASSTPDRGGTGELFF
TRBJ1-2,TRBV18,CASSPHPPGTLLGYTF
TRBJ2-3,TRBV19,CASSTAGLATSDTQYF
TRBJ1-1,TRBV19,CASSGYRNTEAFF
TRBJ2-1,TRBV19,CASSLIGGGVQFF